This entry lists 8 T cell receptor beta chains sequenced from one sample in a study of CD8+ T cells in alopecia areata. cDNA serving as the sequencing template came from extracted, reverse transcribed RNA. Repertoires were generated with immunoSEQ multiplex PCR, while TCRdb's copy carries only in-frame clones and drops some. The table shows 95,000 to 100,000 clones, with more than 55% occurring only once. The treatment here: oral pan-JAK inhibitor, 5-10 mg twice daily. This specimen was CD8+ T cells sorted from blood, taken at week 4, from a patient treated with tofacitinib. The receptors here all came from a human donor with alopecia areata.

CDR3 nucleotide sequence: TGTGCCAGTAGTATCTACGGCAATCAGCCCCAGCATTTT. Translating it yields CASSIYGNQPQHF. The chain uses TRBV19 and TRBJ1-5; D ambiguous. Looked up from germline, CDR1 is LNHDA and CDR2 is SQIVND (reference sequence). The CDR3 contains 13 residues. Between the trimmed V and J ends, which lost 3 bases and 2 bases, there was a span of 5 bases. Full variable domain (outside the CDR3, taken from reference TRBV19 and TRBJ1-5): DGGITQSPKYLFRKEGQNVTLSCEQNLNHDAMYWYRQDPGQGLRLIYYSQIVNDFQKGDIAEGYSVSREKKESFPLTVTSAQKNPTAFYLCASSIYGNQPQHFGDGTRLSIL.

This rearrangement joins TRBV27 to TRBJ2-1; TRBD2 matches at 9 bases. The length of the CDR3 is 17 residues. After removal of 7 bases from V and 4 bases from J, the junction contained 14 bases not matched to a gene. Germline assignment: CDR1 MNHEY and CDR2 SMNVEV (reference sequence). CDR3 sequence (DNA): TGTGCCAGCACCATTATCCAAGCGGGAGGACTTTACAATGAGCAGTTCTTC. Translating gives CASTIIQAGGLYNEQFF.

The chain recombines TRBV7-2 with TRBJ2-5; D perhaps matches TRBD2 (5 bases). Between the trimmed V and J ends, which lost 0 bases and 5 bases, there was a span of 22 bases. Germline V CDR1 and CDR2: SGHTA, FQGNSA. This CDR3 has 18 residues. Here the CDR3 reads CASSLAPQRASEWETQYF. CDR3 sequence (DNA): TGTGCCAGCAGCTTAGCTCCCCAGAGGGCCTCGGAATGGGAGACCCAGTACTTC.

As DNA, the CDR3 is TGTGCCTGCTTCGTGGACCACTCCTCCTACGAGCAGTACTTC. Its translation is CACFVDHSSYEQYF. This rearrangement joins TRBV30 to TRBJ2-7; no definite D call. The CDR3 extends over 14 amino acids. In germline, CDR1 is GTSNPN, CDR2 SVGIG (reference sequence). The V and J ends lost 6 bases and 0 bases respectively, with 15 bases between them.

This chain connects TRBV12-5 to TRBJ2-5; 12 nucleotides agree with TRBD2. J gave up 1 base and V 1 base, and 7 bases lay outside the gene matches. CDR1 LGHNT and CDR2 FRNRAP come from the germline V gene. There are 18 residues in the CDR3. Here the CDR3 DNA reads TGTGCTAGTGGTTTGGGCGGACTAGCGGGATCAACCCAAGAGACCCAGTACTTC. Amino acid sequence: CASGLGGLAGSTQETQYF.

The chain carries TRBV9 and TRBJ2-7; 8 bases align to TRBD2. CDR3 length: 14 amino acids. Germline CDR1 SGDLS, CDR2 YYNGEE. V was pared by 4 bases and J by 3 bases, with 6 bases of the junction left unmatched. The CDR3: CASSSGTSNYEQYF. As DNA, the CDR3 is TGTGCCAGCAGCTCCGGGACTAGTAACTACGAGCAGTACTTC.

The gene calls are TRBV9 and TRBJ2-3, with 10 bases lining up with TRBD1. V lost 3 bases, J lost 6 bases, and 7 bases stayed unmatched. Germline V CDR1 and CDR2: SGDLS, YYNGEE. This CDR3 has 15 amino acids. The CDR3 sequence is CASSGDRGLEDTQYF. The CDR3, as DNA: TGTGCCAGCAGCGGGGACAGGGGCTTAGAGGATACGCAGTATTTT.

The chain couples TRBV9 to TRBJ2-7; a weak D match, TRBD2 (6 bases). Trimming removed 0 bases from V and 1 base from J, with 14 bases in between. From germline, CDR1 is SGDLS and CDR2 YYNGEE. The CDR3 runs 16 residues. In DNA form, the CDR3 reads TGTGCCAGCAGCGTAGGATGGGGGGTGGGATCCTACGAGCAGTACTTC. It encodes CASSVGWGVGSYEQYF.